This passage covers 11 T cell receptor beta chains from one sample sequenced in a study of cytomegalovirus exposure and HLA in healthy donors. It was with 60 Vbeta and 13 Jbeta primers that the PCR ran. Method: immunoSEQ multiplex PCR; TCRdb's copy keeps in-frame clones and lacks some. The table lists about 140,000 clones, roughly four fifths of them singletons, with roughly 3.2% in the top ten. The sample was PBMCs. The receptors here all came from a man in his late teens or twenties in good health and CMV-seropositive.

Notes on this clone: This specimen includes other DNA sequences encoding the same CDR3. The genes are TRBV19 and TRBJ1-5; D is uncertain. V lost 0 bases and J lost 4, with 7 bases in between. The CDR3 has 14 residues. From germline, CDR1 is LNHDA and CDR2 SQIVND (reference sequence). The CDR3 coding sequence is TGTGCCAGTAGTATAGATCGGGGAAATCAGCCCCAGCATTTT. Translated, it gives CASSIDRGNQPQHF.

This chain links TRBV6-1 with TRBJ2-5; 7 bases fit TRBD2. The CDR3 is 14 amino acids. Germline lookup yields CDR1 MNHNS and CDR2 SASEGT. J lost 5 bases, V lost 10 bases, and 13 bases had no gene match. The CDR3 nucleotides are TGTGCCACCTTCCCCCTGGGAGGGTGGGAGACCCAGTACTTC. It specifies CATFPLGGWETQYF.

The chain joins TRBV7-9 to TRBJ1-1; no firm D call. This CDR3 is built from 16 residues. V gave up 1 base and J gave up 1 base, with 13 bases separating them. The germline CDR1 and CDR2 sequences are SEHNR and FQNEAQ (reference sequence). CDR3 in amino acids: CASSLDVWSGNTEAFF. CDR3 in DNA: TGTGCCAGCAGCTTAGATGTATGGTCAGGGAACACTGAAGCTTTCTTT.

The rearrangement joins TRBV19 to TRBJ2-6; tentatively, D is TRBD2 (5 bases). V gave up 6 bases and J gave up 0 bases, with 15 bases separating them. Per germline, CDR1 LNHDA and CDR2 SQIVND (reference sequence). This CDR3 is 17 amino acids long. As DNA, the CDR3 is TGTGCCAGTAGGTCCTCCACGGCGGGCTCTGGGGCCAACGTCCTGACTTTC. Residues: CASRSSTAGSGANVLTF.

V usage is TRBV6-5 and J usage is TRBJ1-6, with D maybe TRBD1 (5 bases). Germline lookup yields CDR1 MNHEY and CDR2 SVGAGI. The V end was cut by 7 bases, the J end by 8 bases, with 15 bases between. This CDR3 comprises 14 residues. CDR3 DNA sequence: TGTGCCAGCAAGCGTACACGGGGGGATTCACCCCTCCACTTT. Amino acids: CASKRTRGDSPLHF.

The chain is built from TRBV28 and TRBJ1-4; no reliable D call. The V and J ends lost 7 bases and 0 bases respectively, with 15 bases between them. The CDR3 has 16 residues. Looked up from germline, CDR1 is MDHEN and CDR2 is SYDVKM. CDR3 sequence (DNA): TGTGCCAGCAACACCTATGGGCCTGCAACTAATGAAAAACTGTTTTTT. Translation gives CASNTYGPATNEKLFF.

CDR3 in amino acids: CASSLESGSYGYTF. CDR3 nucleotide sequence: TGTGCCAGCAGTTTAGAGTCGGGGAGCTATGGCTACACCTTC. The V and J genes are TRBV28 and TRBJ1-2; D unresolved. CDR3 length equals 14 residues. CDR1 is MDHEN, CDR2 SYDVKM, per germline. Between the trimmed V and J ends, which lost 2 bases and 4 bases, there was a span of 11 bases.

The chain combines TRBV27 with TRBJ2-7; 8 nucleotides match TRBD1. The CDR3 covers 14 residues. CDR1 and CDR2 (germline): MNHEY, SMNVEV (reference sequence). The V segment lost 6 bases and the J segment 2 bases; nucleotides outside the gene matches: 6. CDR3: CASSLTGDPYEQYF. The CDR3 nucleotides read TGTGCCAGCAGCCTGACAGGGGACCCCTACGAGCAGTACTTC.

The chain links TRBV18 to TRBJ2-7; D is possibly TRBD1 (6 bases). The V end was cut by 3 bases, the J end by 3 bases, with 9 bases between. The CDR3 is made up of 13 amino acids. Germline CDR1 reads KGHSH; CDR2 reads LQKENI. The CDR3 protein is CASSPGDIYEQYF. In DNA, the CDR3 is TGTGCCAGCTCACCGGGGGACATCTACGAGCAGTACTTC.

The J gene is TRBJ2-7, the V gene TRBV9; D not certain. V lost 0 bases, J lost 1 base, and 11 bases lay in between. The germline gives CDR1 SGDLS, CDR2 YYNGEE. This CDR3 has 15 amino acids. This CDR3 reads CASSVEIRWSYEQYF. The CDR3 nucleotides read TGTGCCAGCAGCGTAGAAATCCGGTGGTCCTACGAGCAGTACTTC. Combining the CDR3 with reference TRBV9 and TRBJ2-7 gives the whole variable domain DSGVTQTPKHLITATGQRVTLRCSPRSGDLSVYWYQQSLDQGLQFLIQYYNGEERAKGNILERFSAQQFPDLHSELNLSSLELGDSALYFCASSVEIRWSYEQYFGPGTRLTVT.

This clone was picked up a small number of times. The V and J genes are TRBV5-1 and TRBJ2-6; 7 nucleotides line up with TRBD1. With 7 bases clipped from V and 12 bases from J, the junction kept 7 bases outside the gene matches. This CDR3 contains 12 residues. Germline V gives CDR1 SGHRS, CDR2 YFSETQ. For the CDR3, the DNA is TGCGCCAGCGGGACAGCTGACAGCGTCCTGACTTTC. Protein sequence: CASGTADSVLTF.